This T cell receptor beta chain is drawn from a study of shared clonotypes between healthy human individuals. Assay execution took place at the deep level. It was across several immunoSEQ plates that each subset's genomic DNA was evenly split. Generated by immunoSEQ multiplex PCR, the TCRdb table keeps only in-frame clones and is missing some. The profile covers roughly 2.1 million clones, with about 92% appearing a single time and roughly 1.7% taken by the ten largest. V was trimmed by 2 bases and J by 3 bases, leaving 11 bases between them. The V gene's germline CDR1 is SGHTA and CDR2 FQGNSA. The CDR3 spans 14 residues. In the naive CD8 group, cells lacked CD45RO and were positively selected for CCR7, so terminally differentiated effector memory CD45RA+ cells were left out. Donors, healthy HIV-negative adults, lacked recent acute infections or vaccinations. Study-level points and caveats: Though the depth was large, rarefaction showed that sorted-subset sequencing was incomplete.

Concerning this clone itself: The antigen is undetermined.

The sequence was collected from a man aged 18-30 years in good health. Some clones in this sample may be carry-over from other donors' samples. The sequenced material came from naive CD8+ T cells from PBMCs. The chain uses TRBV7-2 and TRBJ2-7, with D perhaps matching TRBD1 or TRBD2 (5 bases each). The CDR3 region is CASSLIRDHYEQYF. In DNA form, the CDR3 reads TGTGCCAGCAGCTTAATCCGGGACCACTACGAGCAGTACTTC.